Described below is a single TCR beta chain sequence and its context. Its antigen remains unidentified. Only in-frame clones appear in the TCRdb table, and some are missing; sequencing was by immunoSEQ multiplex PCR. The repertoire has fewer than 60,000 clones, less than 85% of them found once; the top ten carry less than 15%. This specimen comes from a study of identifying expanded T cells in peripheral blood. The CDR3 runs 15 residues. Trimming shortened V by 4 bases and J by 6 bases, and 19 bases separated the two germline ends. Germline CDR1 SNHLY, CDR2 FYNNEI. Findings and caveats of the study: About 1.2 clones differed between technical replicates, versus around 15 and 18 over time.

The J gene is TRBJ2-7, the V gene TRBV2; tentative D call: TRBD2 (7 bases). The sequenced sample consisted of blood. The clonotype was recovered from a person between 18 and 75 years old in good health. The CDR3 coding sequence is TGTGCCAGCAGTGGGCGTGGGGGGGCCGGGGGCGAGCAGTACGTC. The encoded protein is CASSGRGGAGGEQYV.